This T cell receptor (beta chain) was recovered during a study of T cells in localized non-small cell lung cancer. Overall study results and limits: Sequencing was limited to one tumor region, leaving the possibility of heterogeneity open. Uninvolved adjacent lung showed the highest T cell clonality, exceeding tumor. There was an association of higher blood T cell density with longer overall survival. In adjacent lung, a median roughly 60 of the top 100 tumor clones were found.

Note on this clone: The antigen is undetermined.

Profiled with immunoSEQ multiplex PCR; TCRdb holds only in-frame clones, not every one. The profile covers 7,000 to 8,000 clones, with about 91% appearing a single time and under 5% taken by the ten largest. CDR1 is SNHLY and CDR2 is FYNNEI in the germline V gene. Trimming left V 3 bases short and J 1 base short, with 9 bases between. CDR3 length equals 14 residues. The chain has TRBV2 and TRBJ1-1; the D gene is possibly TRBD1 (5 bases). The receptor's source is a male donor at least 60 years old with stage II lung adenocarcinoma. This specimen was peripheral blood mononuclear cells, taken before any cancer treatment. The CDR3 region has the DNA TGTGCCAGCAGTGACGGACAACAGAACACTGAAGCTTTCTTT. Its protein is CASSDGQQNTEAFF.